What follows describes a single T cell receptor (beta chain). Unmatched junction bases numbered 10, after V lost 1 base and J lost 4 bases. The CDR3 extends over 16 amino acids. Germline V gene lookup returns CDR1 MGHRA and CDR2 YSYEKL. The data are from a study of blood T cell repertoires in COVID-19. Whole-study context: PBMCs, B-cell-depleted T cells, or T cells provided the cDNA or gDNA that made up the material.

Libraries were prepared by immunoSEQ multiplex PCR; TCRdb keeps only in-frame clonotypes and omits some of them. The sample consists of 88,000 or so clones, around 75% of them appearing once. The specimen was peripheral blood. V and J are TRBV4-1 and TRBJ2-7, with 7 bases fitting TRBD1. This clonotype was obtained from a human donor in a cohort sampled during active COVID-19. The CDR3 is CASSQARETGSYEQYF. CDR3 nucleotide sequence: TGCGCCAGCAGCCAAGCCAGGGAGACAGGGTCGTACGAGCAGTACTTC.